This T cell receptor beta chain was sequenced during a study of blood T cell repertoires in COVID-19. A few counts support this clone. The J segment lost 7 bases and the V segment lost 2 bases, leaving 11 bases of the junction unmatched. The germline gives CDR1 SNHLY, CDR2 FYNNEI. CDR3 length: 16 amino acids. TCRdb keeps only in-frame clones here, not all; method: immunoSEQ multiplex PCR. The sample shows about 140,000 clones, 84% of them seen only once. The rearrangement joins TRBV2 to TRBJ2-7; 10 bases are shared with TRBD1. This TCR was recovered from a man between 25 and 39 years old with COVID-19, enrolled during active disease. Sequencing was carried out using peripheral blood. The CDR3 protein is CASSELGTGALGEQYF. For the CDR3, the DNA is TGTGCCAGCAGTGAATTGGGGACAGGGGCCCTCGGGGAGCAGTACTTC.